This T cell receptor beta chain is from a study of Ad26.COV2.S vaccination and SARS-CoV-2 variants. Some clones are missing from TCRdb's copy, which holds only in-frame ones; the method was immunoSEQ multiplex PCR. Of 350,000 to 450,000 clones listed, about 90% were seen once; the top ten hold about 1.7%. Specified treatment: about 20 received Ad26.COV2.S at low or high dose, single or two shots; 5 received placebo; per-sample allocation not given. It was on day 63 after the first vaccine or placebo injection that samples were taken. With 4 bases removed from V and 1 base from J, the gap between germline ends came to 19 bases. The CDR3 is made up of 17 amino acids. Germline V gene data show CDR1 as MGHRA and CDR2 as YSYEKL.

This specimen consisted of peripheral blood, obtained in a trial of Ad26.COV2.S vaccine versus placebo. The chain employs TRBV4-1 and TRBJ1-1; tentatively, D is TRBD1 (6 bases). The sequence was obtained from a person between 18 and 65 years old who received the Ad26.COV2.S COVID-19 vaccine or a placebo. The CDR3 reads CASSLMTGTTANTEAFF. The CDR3 bases are TGCGCCAGCAGCCTGATGACCGGGACAACCGCGAACACTGAAGCTTTCTTT.